This record looks at one T cell receptor beta chain sequence and its context. PCR employed 60 Vbeta and 13 Jbeta primers. Method: immunoSEQ multiplex PCR; TCRdb's copy keeps in-frame clones and lacks some. The profile covers about 210,000 clones, with 60% to 80% appearing a single time and 1.8% taken by the ten largest. This record belongs to a study of cytomegalovirus exposure and HLA in healthy donors. V was trimmed by 5 bases and J by 4 bases, leaving 15 bases between them. This CDR3 has 14 residues. The germline CDR1 and CDR2 sequences are SGHRS and YFSETQ. The chain has TRBV5-1 and TRBJ2-5; D remains ambiguous. The sample consisted of PBMCs. The receptor was isolated from a male donor in good health and CMV-seronegative. The CDR3 nucleotides read TGCGCCAGCAGTGGAGCGAGTCCTGGAGAGACCCAGTACTTC. The encoded protein is CASSGASPGETQYF.